The 21 T cell receptor beta chains below come from one sample, sequenced in a study of T cell responses to AZD1222 COVID-19 vaccine. The assay was immunoSEQ multiplex PCR, and TCRdb's table has in-frame clones only and misses some. Seen here are 150,000 to 200,000 clones, roughly 93% observed once, and the top ten hold roughly 3.8%. The sample was peripheral blood, taken on day 0 of AZD1222 vaccination. The receptor set was obtained from an adult in good health.

The rearrangement links TRBV6-5 to TRBJ2-7; a weak D match, TRBD1 (6 bases). The germline V gene has CDR1 MNHEY and CDR2 SVGAGI. The CDR3 extends over 14 amino acids. Trimming removed 6 bases from V and 2 bases from J, with 14 bases in between. CDR3 DNA sequence: TGTGCCAGCAGGTCACAGGGATTGGCCTACGAGCAGTACTTC. The encoded protein is CASRSQGLAYEQYF.

The chain's CDR3 is CASSPRGNSGNTIYF. In DNA, the CDR3 is TGTGCCAGCTCACCACGAGGGAACTCTGGAAACACCATATATTTT. The chain is built from TRBV18 and TRBJ1-3; D is uncertain. Per germline, CDR1 KGHSH and CDR2 LQKENI. The CDR3 covers 15 residues. V lost 1 base and J 0 bases, leaving 7 bases between the germline ends.

The gene calls are TRBV5-1 and TRBJ2-1; D gene uncertain. The CDR3 runs to 16 residues. V dropped 1 base and J dropped 4 bases, with 15 bases sitting between them. Germline V lookup: CDR1 SGHRS, CDR2 YFSETQ. The CDR3 DNA reads as TGCGCCAGCAGCTTGTTTCTTGAGCGTACTTACAATGAGCAGTTCTTC. It encodes CASSLFLERTYNEQFF.

This clone was seen a single time. The chain uses TRBV12-3 or TRBV12-4 and TRBJ2-7; maybe TRBD2 (6 bases). The ends were cut back, 5 bases at V and 3 bases at J, with 11 bases in the middle. The CDR3 spans 13 residues. The CDR3 nucleotides read TGTGCCAGCAGTGGGGGACTTTACTACGAGCAGTACTTC. Protein product: CASSGGLYYEQYF.

This chain joins TRBV25-1 and TRBJ2-4; tentatively, D is TRBD1 or TRBD2 (5 bases each). Germline V gene sequence: CDR1 MGHDK, CDR2 SYGVNS. With 4 bases removed from V and 3 bases from J, the gap between germline ends came to 16 bases. The CDR3 sequence is 16 residues long. The CDR3 region has the DNA TGTGCCAGCAGTGGCCGTCCCCCGAGGGGCAAAAACATTCAGTACTTC. Residues: CASSGRPPRGKNIQYF.

The V and J genes are TRBV6-6 and TRBJ1-5; weak D call: TRBD1 (6 bases). With 2 bases removed from V and 2 bases from J, the gap between germline ends came to 13 bases. The V gene's germline CDR1 is MNHNY and CDR2 SVGAGI (reference sequence). This CDR3 is 16 amino acids long. CDR3 loop: CASSYGPGAGNQPQHF. Here the CDR3 DNA reads TGTGCCAGCAGTTACGGTCCGGGGGCAGGCAATCAGCCCCAGCATTTT.

The gene calls are TRBV5-4 and TRBJ2-3, with 12 bases that match TRBD1. Trimming at V came to 5 bases and at J to 6 bases, leaving 16 bases not matched to a gene. This CDR3 is 18 amino acids long. Per germline, CDR1 SGHNT and CDR2 YYREEE (reference sequence). CDR3 sequence reads: CASRTLAGTGGRLDTQYF. Here the CDR3 DNA reads TGTGCCAGCAGGACCCTTGCCGGGACAGGGGGCCGATTGGATACGCAGTATTTT.

The chain recombines TRBV3-1 (or the pseudogene TRBV3-2) with TRBJ2-5; D could derive from TRBD1 or TRBD2 (5 bases each). Germline V CDR1 and CDR2: LGHDT, YNNKEL (reference sequence). The ends were cut back, 1 base at V and 0 bases at J, with 18 bases in the middle. The CDR3 contains 18 residues. The CDR3 loop reads CASSQGALGRQYQETQYF. CDR3 bases: TGTGCCAGCAGCCAAGGAGCTTTGGGACGGCAGTACCAAGAGACCCAGTACTTC.

The chain couples TRBV27 to TRBJ2-3; 9 bases map to TRBD2. The CDR3 loop spans 19 amino acids. Unmatched junction bases numbered 12, after V lost 2 bases and J lost 0 bases. CDR1 and CDR2 (germline): MNHEY, SMNVEV (reference sequence). In DNA form, the CDR3 reads TGTGCCAGCAGTTTAACTGCGGGGGGGTTTTTGACTAGCACAGATACGCAGTATTTT. Translated: CASSLTAGGFLTSTDTQYF.

The chain links TRBV19 to TRBJ1-1; a weak D match, TRBD1 (5 bases). Germline lookup yields CDR1 LNHDA and CDR2 SQIVND (reference sequence). Deletions cut 5 bases from V and 5 bases from J, with 15 bases between. The CDR3 spans 14 residues. This chain's CDR3 is CASSPRGLGTEAFF. In DNA form, the CDR3 reads TGTGCCAGTAGTCCGCGGGGCTTGGGGACTGAAGCTTTCTTT.

The V call is TRBV6-5, the J call TRBJ2-7; D is perhaps TRBD1 or TRBD2 (6 bases each). Looked up from germline, CDR1 is MNHEY and CDR2 is SVGAGI. The CDR3 is 14 residues long. Trimming left V 5 bases short and J 2 bases short, with 13 bases between. CDR3 protein: CASSMGGNPYEQYF. The CDR3 DNA reads as TGTGCCAGCAGTATGGGGGGCAACCCCTACGAGCAGTACTTC.

The chain combines TRBV7-9 with TRBJ2-7; a possible D gene is TRBD1 (5 bases). Germline-derived CDR1 and CDR2 are SEHNR and FQNEAQ (reference sequence). The CDR3 loop spans 12 amino acids. V dropped 3 bases and J dropped 3 bases, with 6 bases sitting between them. The CDR3 here is CASSFDSYEQYF. The CDR3 DNA is TGTGCCAGCAGCTTTGACAGCTACGAGCAGTACTTC. The full variable domain, completed using reference TRBV7-9 and TRBJ2-7, is DTGVSQNPRHKITKRGQNVTFRCDPISEHNRLYWYRQTLGQGPEFLTYFQNEAQLEKSRLLSDRFSAERPKGSFSTLEIQRTEQGDSAMYLCASSFDSYEQYFGPGTRLTVT.

The chain combines TRBV18 with TRBJ2-3; D not certain. CDR1 and CDR2 from the germline V gene are KGHSH and LQKENI. The CDR3 covers 16 residues. Trimming took 0 bases from V and 4 from J, leaving 14 bases between them. The CDR3 here is CASSPPSERVPDTQYF. The CDR3 DNA follows: TGTGCCAGCTCACCACCGTCGGAACGGGTTCCAGATACGCAGTATTTT.

The chain uses TRBV5-1 and TRBJ2-2; no reliable D call. CDR1 is SGHRS and CDR2 is YFSETQ in the germline V gene. V was shortened by 0 bases and J by 3 bases, with 6 bases between the two germline ends. CDR3 length: 14 amino acids. The CDR3 region has the DNA TGCGCCAGCAGCTTGGGTTTGGACACCGGGGAGCTGTTTTTT. Its protein is CASSLGLDTGELFF.

In this sample, this clone turned up once. The chain uses TRBV25-1 and TRBJ2-7, with TRBD1 identical over 8 bases. CDR3 size: 16 residues. With 3 bases clipped from V and 0 bases from J, the junction kept 7 bases outside the gene matches. Per the germline V gene, CDR1 is MGHDK and CDR2 is SYGVNS. The CDR3 sequence: CASSDPWTGSSYEQYF. The CDR3 nucleotides read TGTGCCAGCAGTGACCCCTGGACAGGGAGCTCCTACGAGCAGTACTTC.

The V call is TRBV25-1, the J call TRBJ2-3; 7 bases fit TRBD1. Per the germline V gene, CDR1 is MGHDK and CDR2 is SYGVNS. The CDR3 consists of 15 residues. Trimming cost V 4 bases and J 4 bases; bases outside gene matches: 8. In DNA form, the CDR3 reads TGTGCCAGCAGTGCCCCGACAGGGAGACCAGATACGCAGTATTTT. This translates into CASSAPTGRPDTQYF.

The chain combines TRBV19 with TRBJ1-2; 12 nucleotides match TRBD1. Germline V CDR1 and CDR2: LNHDA, SQIVND (reference sequence). This CDR3 comprises 14 residues. With V trimmed by 7 bases and J by 4 bases, 4 bases remained unmatched. This chain's CDR3 is CASIGTGGGYGYTF. The CDR3 coding sequence is TGTGCCAGTATCGGGACAGGGGGCGGCTATGGCTACACCTTC.

The rearrangement links TRBV6-1 to TRBJ1-5; 8 bases map to TRBD1. The germline V gene has CDR1 MNHNS and CDR2 SASEGT. Trimming removed 4 bases from V and 4 bases from J; junction bases left unmatched: 9. There are 16 residues in the CDR3. Here the CDR3 reads CASSGPGQGPNQPQHF. The DNA for the CDR3 is TGTGCCAGCAGTGGGCCTGGACAGGGCCCAAATCAGCCCCAGCATTTT.

V and J are TRBV27 and TRBJ1-1; TRBD1 matches 9 bases. There are 16 residues in the CDR3. Germline V CDR1 and CDR2: MNHEY, SMNVEV (reference sequence). Germline trimming cut 1 base from V and 4 bases from J; bases unmatched to any gene: 7. This CDR3 is CASSLWTGERSTEAFF. DNA of the CDR3: TGTGCCAGCAGTTTATGGACAGGGGAGCGGAGCACTGAAGCTTTCTTT.

The chain couples TRBV5-1 to TRBJ1-6; D is uncertain. Germline-derived CDR1 and CDR2 are SGHRS and YFSETQ. The CDR3 length is 13 residues. V was clipped by 4 bases and J by 6 bases, with 8 bases between them. CDR3 region: CASSPRGNSPLHF. The CDR3 bases are TGCGCCAGCAGCCCGCGGGGTAATTCACCCCTCCACTTT.

V usage is TRBV7-8 and J usage is TRBJ2-7; D is uncertain. The CDR3 has 12 amino acids. V lost 1 base and J 5 bases, leaving 6 bases between the germline ends. Germline V gene data show CDR1 as SGHVS and CDR2 as FQNEAQ. The CDR3 coding sequence is TGTGCCAGCAGCTTAGGGAACCACGAGCAGTACTTC. It encodes CASSLGNHEQYF. The variable domain in full, with the rest retrieved from reference TRBV7-8 and TRBJ2-7, is GAGVSQSPRYKVAKRGQDVALRCDPISGHVSLFWYQQALGQGPEFLTYFQNEAQLDKSGLPSDRFFAERPEGSVSTLKIQRTQQEDSAVYLCASSLGNHEQYFGPGTRLTVT.